The clone carrying this T cell receptor (beta chain) was counted a few times. No antigen is known for it. Using its own MiXCR run on the 5' RACE reads, TCRdb lists one record per CDR3 protein. The table includes around 340,000 distinct CDR3 sequences, roughly an eighth detected once. The data originate from a study of T-cell memory formation after mild COVID-19. Whole-study context: In these data, TCR clusters were largely donor specific.

Trimming left V 5 bases short and J 2 bases short, with 13 bases between. Germline loops: CDR1 SGHTA, CDR2 FQGNSA. There are 14 residues in the CDR3. Study-wide results and limits: CD4+ contracting clones were found mainly in CM and EM, and CD8+ ones in EMRA. Later expanders leaned CD4+, whereas clones that contracted between day 15 and 85 were balanced CD4/CD8. Pre-infection memory harbored some responding clones, suggesting cross-reactive memory joined.

The chain employs TRBV7-2 and TRBJ2-7; D might be TRBD2 (5 bases). The receptor was isolated from a man aged 18 to 29 who had mild COVID-19 (a few samples of this study predate the infection). Cell type and time point are not known. Input material: PBMCs or a T cell subset sorted from them (not recorded which). CDR3 bases: TGTGCCAGCAGCCCTCCCGGGAAAACCTACGAGCAGTACTTC. Translation gives CASSPPGKTYEQYF.